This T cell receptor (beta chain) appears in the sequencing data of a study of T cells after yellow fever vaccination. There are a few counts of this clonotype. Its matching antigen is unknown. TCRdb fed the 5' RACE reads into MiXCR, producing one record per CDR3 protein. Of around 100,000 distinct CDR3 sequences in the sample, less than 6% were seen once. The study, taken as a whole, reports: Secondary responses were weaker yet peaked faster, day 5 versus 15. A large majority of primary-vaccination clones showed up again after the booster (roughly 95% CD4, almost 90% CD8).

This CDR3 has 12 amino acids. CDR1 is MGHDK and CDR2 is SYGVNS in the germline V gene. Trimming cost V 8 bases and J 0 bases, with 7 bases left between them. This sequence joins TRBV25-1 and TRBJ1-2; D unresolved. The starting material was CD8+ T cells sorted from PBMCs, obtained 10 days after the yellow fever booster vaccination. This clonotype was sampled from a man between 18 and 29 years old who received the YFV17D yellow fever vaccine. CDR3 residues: CASYDSNYGYTF. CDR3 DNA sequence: TGTGCCAGCTATGACTCTAACTATGGCTACACCTTC.